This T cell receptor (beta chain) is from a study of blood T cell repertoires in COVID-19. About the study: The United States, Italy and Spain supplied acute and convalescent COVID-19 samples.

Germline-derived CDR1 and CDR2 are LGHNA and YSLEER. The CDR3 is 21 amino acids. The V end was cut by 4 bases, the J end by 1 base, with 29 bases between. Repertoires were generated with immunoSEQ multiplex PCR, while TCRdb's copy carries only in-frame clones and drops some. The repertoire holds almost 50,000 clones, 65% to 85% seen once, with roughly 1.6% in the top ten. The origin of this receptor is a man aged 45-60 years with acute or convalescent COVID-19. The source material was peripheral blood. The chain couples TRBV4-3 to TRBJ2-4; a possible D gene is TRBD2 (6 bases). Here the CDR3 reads CASSPEPPPAGNLFAKNIQYF. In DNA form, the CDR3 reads TGCGCCAGCAGCCCAGAACCCCCCCCTGCGGGAAACCTCTTTGCCAAAAACATTCAGTACTTC.